The 2 T cell receptor beta chains below were found in one sample sequenced in a study of cytomegalovirus exposure and HLA in healthy donors. Vbeta (60) and Jbeta (13) primers were used in the PCR. Generated by immunoSEQ multiplex PCR, the TCRdb table keeps only in-frame clones and is missing some. Among 170,000 or so clones listed, about 80% were seen once. The sequenced sample was PBMCs. These receptors were taken from a woman aged 30 to 39 in good health and CMV-seronegative.

This chain connects TRBV19 to TRBJ1-5; D perhaps matches TRBD1 (6 bases). Per germline, CDR1 LNHDA and CDR2 SQIVND (reference sequence). This CDR3 has 13 amino acids. V was shortened by 3 bases and J by 7 bases, with 10 bases between the two germline ends. The CDR3 DNA is TGTGCCAGTAGTATGGACAGAGACCAGCCCCAGCATTTT. Amino acid sequence: CASSMDRDQPQHF.

V usage is TRBV27 and J usage is TRBJ2-7; 8 bases fit TRBD2. There are 16 residues in the CDR3. V was pared by 5 bases and J by 2 bases, with 11 bases of the junction left unmatched. Per the germline V gene, CDR1 is MNHEY and CDR2 is SMNVEV (reference sequence). This CDR3 is CASSTTSSAGAYEQYF. In nucleotides, the CDR3 is TGTGCCAGCAGTACTACCTCCTCAGCGGGAGCCTACGAGCAGTACTTC.